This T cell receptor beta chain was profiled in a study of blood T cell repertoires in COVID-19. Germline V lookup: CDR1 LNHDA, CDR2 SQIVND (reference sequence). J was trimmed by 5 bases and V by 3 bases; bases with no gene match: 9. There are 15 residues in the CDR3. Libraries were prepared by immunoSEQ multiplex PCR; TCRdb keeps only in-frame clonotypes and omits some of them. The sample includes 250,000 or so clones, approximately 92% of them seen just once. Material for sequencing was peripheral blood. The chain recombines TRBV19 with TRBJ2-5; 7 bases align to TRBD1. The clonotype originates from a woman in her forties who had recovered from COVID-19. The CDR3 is CASSIALTGAETQYF. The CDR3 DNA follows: TGTGCCAGTAGTATTGCCCTTACAGGGGCCGAGACCCAGTACTTC.